This TCR beta chain was captured by sequencing in a study of OX40 agonist ivuxolimab in advanced cancers. TCRdb keeps only in-frame clones here, not all; method: immunoSEQ multiplex PCR. The repertoire has about 26,000 clones, more than 70% of them found once; the top ten carry roughly 26%. The CDR3 sequence is 17 residues long. V dropped 1 base and J dropped 0 bases, with 16 bases sitting between them. The germline V gene has CDR1 SGHTS and CDR2 YDEGEE. The sequence came from an adult with an advanced solid tumor such as melanoma, head and neck, liver or kidney cancer. Specimen: CD4+ or CD8+ T cells sorted from blood, collected in a trial of the OX40 agonist ivuxolimab. The chain couples TRBV5-8 to TRBJ1-1; the D gene is possibly TRBD1 (6 bases). Written as DNA, the CDR3 is TGTGCCAGCAGCTTGTTAAGGCAGGGGCACCTGAACACTGAAGCTTTCTTT. It encodes CASSLLRQGHLNTEAFF. Together with reference TRBV5-8 and TRBJ1-1, the CDR3 gives the full variable domain: EAGVTQSPTHLIKTRGQQATLRCSPISGHTSVYWYQQALGLGLQFLLWYDEGEERNRGNFPPRFSGRQFPNYSSELNVNALELEDSALYLCASSLLRQGHLNTEAFFGQGTRLTVV.